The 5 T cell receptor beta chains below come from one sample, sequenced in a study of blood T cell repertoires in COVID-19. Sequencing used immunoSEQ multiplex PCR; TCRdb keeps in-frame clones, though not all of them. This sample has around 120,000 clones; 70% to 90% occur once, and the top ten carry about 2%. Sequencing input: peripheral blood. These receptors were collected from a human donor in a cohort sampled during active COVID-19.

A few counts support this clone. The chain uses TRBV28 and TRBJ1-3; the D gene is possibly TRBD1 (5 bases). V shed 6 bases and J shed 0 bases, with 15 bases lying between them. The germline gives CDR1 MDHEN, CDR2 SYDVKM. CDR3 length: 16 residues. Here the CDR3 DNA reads TGTGCCAGCAGCCCCCCCCAGGGATACTCTGGAAACACCATATATTTT. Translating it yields CASSPPQGYSGNTIYF.

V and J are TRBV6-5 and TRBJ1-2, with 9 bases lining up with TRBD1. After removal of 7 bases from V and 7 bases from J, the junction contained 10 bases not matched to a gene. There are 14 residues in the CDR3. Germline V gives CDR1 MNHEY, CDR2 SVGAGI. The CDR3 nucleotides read TGTGCCAGCACCCAACCTGGGACAGGGTTTGGCTACACCTTC. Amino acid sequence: CASTQPGTGFGYTF.

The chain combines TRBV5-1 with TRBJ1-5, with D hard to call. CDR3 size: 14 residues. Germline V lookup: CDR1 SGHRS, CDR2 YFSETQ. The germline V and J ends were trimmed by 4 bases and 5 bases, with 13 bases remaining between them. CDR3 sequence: CASSPQPGDQPQHF. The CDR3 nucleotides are TGCGCCAGCAGCCCACAACCCGGGGATCAGCCCCAGCATTTT.

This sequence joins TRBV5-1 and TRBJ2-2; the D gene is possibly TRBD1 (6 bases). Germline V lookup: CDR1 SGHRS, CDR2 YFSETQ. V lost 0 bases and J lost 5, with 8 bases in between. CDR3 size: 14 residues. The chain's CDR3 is CASSLEGETGELFF. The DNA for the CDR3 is TGCGCCAGCAGCTTGGAGGGGGAGACCGGGGAGCTGTTTTTT.

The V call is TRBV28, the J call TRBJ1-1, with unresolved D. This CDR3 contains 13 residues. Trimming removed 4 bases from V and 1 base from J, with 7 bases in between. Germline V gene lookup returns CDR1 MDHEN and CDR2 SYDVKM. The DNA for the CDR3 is TGTGCCAGCAGTTCGCCAGGGAACACTGAAGCTTTCTTT. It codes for CASSSPGNTEAFF.